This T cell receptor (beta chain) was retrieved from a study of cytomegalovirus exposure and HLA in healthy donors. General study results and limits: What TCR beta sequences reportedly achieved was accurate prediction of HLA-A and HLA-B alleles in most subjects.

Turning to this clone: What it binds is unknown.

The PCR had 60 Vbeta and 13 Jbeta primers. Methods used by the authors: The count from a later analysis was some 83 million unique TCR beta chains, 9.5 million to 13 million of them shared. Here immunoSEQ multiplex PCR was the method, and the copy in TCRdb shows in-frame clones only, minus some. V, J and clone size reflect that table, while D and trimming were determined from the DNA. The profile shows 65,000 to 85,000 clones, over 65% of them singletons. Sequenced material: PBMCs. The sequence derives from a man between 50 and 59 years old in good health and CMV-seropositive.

In DNA form, the CDR3 reads TGTGCCAGTAGTATGGTAACAGGGGAGCTGTTTTTT. It encodes CASSMVTGELFF. The chain employs TRBV19 and TRBJ2-2, with D hard to call. CDR1 is LNHDA and CDR2 is SQIVND in the germline V gene (reference sequence). V gave up 3 bases and J gave up 8 bases, with 7 bases separating them. CDR3 size: 12 residues.